The present T cell receptor (beta chain) was sequenced within a study of T-cell memory formation after mild COVID-19. Unmatched junction bases numbered 3, after V lost 1 base and J lost 2 bases. The CDR3 contains 15 residues. CDR1 and CDR2 (germline): LGHNA, YNFKEQ. This clonotype was counted between two and nine times. Its antigen is not identified. The 5'RACE method, run with constant-segment primers, produced TCR alpha and TCR beta cDNA libraries (carrying sample barcodes and UMIs). A single record per CDR3 protein comes from TCRdb applying MiXCR to the 5' RACE reads. The table has about 110,000 distinct CDR3 sequences, 15% to 20% seen once. Whole-study findings and limits: Clones that contracted from day 15 to 85 had balanced CD4/CD8; later expanders were CD4+ biased. Some clones that responded were present in memory (sampled pre-infection), which suggests cross-reactive memory joined. CD4+ contracting clones lay mainly in CM and EM, CD8+ ones in EMRA.

Sequencing input: PBMCs or a T cell subset sorted from them (not recorded which). This clonotype was sampled from an adult woman who had mild COVID-19 (a few samples of this study predate the infection). Cell type and time point are not known. The chain employs TRBV4-2 and TRBJ2-7, with TRBD2 identical over 9 bases. Here the CDR3 reads CASSQATSGPYEQYF. CDR3 in DNA: TGTGCCAGCAGCCAAGCTACTAGCGGGCCCTACGAGCAGTACTTC.